This T cell receptor beta chain was found in a study of beta chain features in type 1 diabetes. Germline CDR1 reads MNHEY; CDR2 reads SMNVEV (reference sequence). The CDR3 runs 17 residues. Trimming cost V 5 bases and J 3 bases; bases outside gene matches: 13. Sequencing targeted expressed TCRB transcripts, as all isolated RNA had been reverse transcribed. The data were produced by immunoSEQ multiplex PCR, yet TCRdb's version contains in-frame clones alone and is incomplete. This sample carries 300,000 to 350,000 clones, roughly 8% of them seen once, and the ten largest clones take around 0.44%. V usage is TRBV27 and J usage is TRBJ1-3; 7 bases match TRBD1. Specimen: central memory CD4+ T cells from blood. The clonotype originates from a woman between 18 and 30 years old in good health. The CDR3 DNA sequence: TGTGCCAGCAGTGGGGCAGGGGGTCCCTCTTTTGGAAACACCATATATTTT. Amino acids: CASSGAGGPSFGNTIYF.